The 3 T cell receptor beta chains listed next were all sequenced from one sample in a study of CD8 T cells in Susac syndrome. Reverse transcription of about 0.45 to 1 ug RNA used random hexamers. TCRdb reprocessed the immunoSEQ multiplex PCR reads via MiXCR and lists one record per CDR3 protein. The sample records roughly 220,000 distinct CDR3 sequences, about 95% being singletons. The sample taken for sequencing was CD4+ T cells from PBMCs. These receptors were obtained from a human donor with Susac syndrome.

V usage is TRBV27 and J usage is TRBJ1-1; D gene uncertain. V dropped 5 bases and J dropped 1 base, with 11 bases sitting between them. CDR1 and CDR2 (germline): MNHEY, SMNVEV (reference sequence). The CDR3 has 14 residues. CDR3 nucleotide sequence: TGTGCCAGCAGTACGGAACGGGGGAACACTGAAGCTTTCTTT. Protein product: CASSTERGNTEAFF.

V gene TRBV12-3 or TRBV12-4 combines with J gene TRBJ1-1, with 7 bases fitting TRBD1. Trimming removed 7 bases from V and 11 bases from J; junction bases left unmatched: 13. The CDR3 contains 13 residues. CDR3 sequence: CASTLRGTTTAFF. CDR3 bases: TGTGCCAGCACCCTCAGGGGGACCACGACGGCTTTCTTT.

The rearrangement links TRBV10-3 to TRBJ2-5; TRBD2 matches at 15 bases. Germline CDR1 reads ENHRY; CDR2 reads SYGVKD. The CDR3 loop spans 14 amino acids. Losses at the gene ends were 8 bases for V and 3 bases for J; bases not matched to a gene: 1. The CDR3 sequence is CAIRTSGGEETQYF. The CDR3 DNA reads as TGTGCCATCCGGACTAGCGGGGGGGAAGAGACCCAGTACTTC.